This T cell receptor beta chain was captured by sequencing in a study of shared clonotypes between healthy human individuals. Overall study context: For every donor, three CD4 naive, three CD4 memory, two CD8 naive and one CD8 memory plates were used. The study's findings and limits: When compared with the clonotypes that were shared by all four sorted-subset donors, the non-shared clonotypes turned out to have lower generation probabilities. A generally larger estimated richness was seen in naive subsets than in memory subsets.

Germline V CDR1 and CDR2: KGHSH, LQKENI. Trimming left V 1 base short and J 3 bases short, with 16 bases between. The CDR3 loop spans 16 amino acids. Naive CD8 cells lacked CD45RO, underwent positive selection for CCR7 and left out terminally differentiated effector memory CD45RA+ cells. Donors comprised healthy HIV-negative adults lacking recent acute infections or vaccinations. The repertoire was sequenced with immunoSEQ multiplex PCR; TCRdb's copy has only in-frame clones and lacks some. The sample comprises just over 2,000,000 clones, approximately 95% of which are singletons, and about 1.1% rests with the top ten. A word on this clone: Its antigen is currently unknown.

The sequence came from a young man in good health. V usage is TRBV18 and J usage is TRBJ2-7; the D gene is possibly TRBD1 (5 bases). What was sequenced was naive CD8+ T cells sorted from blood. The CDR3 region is CASSPLGFQGGYEQYF. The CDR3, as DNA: TGTGCCAGCTCACCACTAGGTTTTCAGGGCGGCTACGAGCAGTACTTC. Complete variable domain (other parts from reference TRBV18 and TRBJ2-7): NAGVMQNPRHLVRRRGQEARLRCSPMKGHSHVYWYRQLPEEGLKFMVYLQKENIIDESGMPKERFSAEFPKEGPSILRIQQVVRGDSAAYFCASSPLGFQGGYEQYFGPGTRLTVT.